A single sample is the source of the 5 T cell receptor beta chains below, sequenced in a study of T cell clonality in common variable immunodeficiency. Clones were read by immunoSEQ multiplex PCR, and TCRdb kept only the in-frame ones, dropping some. The sample shows about 35,000 clones, none of them appearing just once. The sample taken for sequencing was peripheral blood mononuclear cells. These receptor sequences come from a person aged 18 to 70 in good health.

Ten or more counts support this clone. From the germline J gene comes the end of the CDR3, since the read stops 3 residues before it. This chain connects TRBV20-1 to TRBJ2-4, with unresolved D. V lost 3 bases, J lost 0 bases, and 6 bases lay in between. The CDR3 spans 13 residues. From germline, CDR1 is DFQATT and CDR2 SNEGSKA (reference sequence). CDR3 bases read: TGCAGTGCTAGTCCATTAGCCAAAAACATT. Translating it yields CSASPLAKNI. The entire CDR3 protein reads CSASPLAKNIQYF.

The table lists this clone with many counts. The missing CDR3 end, 3 residues past where the read stops, is filled in from the germline J gene. This rearrangement joins TRBV19 to TRBJ2-6; D is undetermined. There are 14 residues in the CDR3. CDR1 LNHDA and CDR2 SQIVND come from the germline V gene (reference sequence). V lost 6 bases, J lost 4 bases, and 10 bases lay in between. The CDR3 region is CASRGGQGANVLTF. The covered CDR3 bases are TGTGCCAGTAGGGGTGGGCAGGGGGCCAACGTC. The full variable domain, with the rest looked up from reference TRBV19 and TRBJ2-6, is DGGITQSPKYLFRKEGQNVTLSCEQNLNHDAMYWYRQDPGQGLRLIYYSQIVNDFQKGDIAEGYSVSREKKESFPLTVTSAQKNPTAFYLCASRGGQGANVLTFGAGSRLTVL.

This clone was seen only a few times. The CDR3 goes on 3 residues after the read ends, and that part is filled in from the germline J gene. The V call is TRBV5-1, the J call TRBJ1-2; D is uncertain. This CDR3 spans 17 amino acids. Germline V gene lookup returns CDR1 SGHRS and CDR2 YFSETQ. CDR3 loop: CASSHGPSGRTDNDYTF. Partial CDR3 DNA: TGCGCCAGCAGCCACGGACCTAGCGGGAGGACTGACAATGAC.

This clone appeared a few times. The CDR3 extends 3 residues past the end of the read, so its final part is completed from the germline J gene. Other DNA sequences of this sample code for an identical CDR3. This chain joins TRBV7-9 and TRBJ1-3; D call uncertain. CDR1 is SEHNR and CDR2 is FQNEAQ in the germline V gene (reference sequence). There are 12 residues in the CDR3. Incomplete CDR3 DNA: TGTGCCAGCAGCTTAGACTCACCCCCG. Translated: CASSLDSPP. The whole CDR3 protein reads CASSLDSPPIYF.

About this clone itself: Sequencing ends 3 residues short of the CDR3 end; the germline J gene provides the rest. The V call is TRBV19, the J call TRBJ1-5, with 9 bases that match TRBD1. Unmatched junction bases numbered 4, after V lost 6 bases and J lost 7 bases. This CDR3 has 13 residues. Germline CDR1 is LNHDA and CDR2 is SQIVND (reference sequence). The sequenced CDR3 bases are TGTGCCAGTAGCGGGACAGGGTCCCAGCCC. Its translation: CASSGTGSQP. The entire CDR3 protein is CASSGTGSQPQHF.